This T cell receptor (beta chain) originates from a study of CD8+CD57+ T cells in acquired aplastic anemia. Per germline, CDR1 GTSNPN and CDR2 SVGIG (reference sequence). J gave up 2 bases and V 8 bases, and 4 bases lay outside the gene matches. The CDR3 is 13 amino acids. Genomic DNA constituted the template upon which TCR beta VDJ and CDR3 profiling was performed. From the reads, TCRdb called clonotypes with MiXCR, one entry per CDR3 protein. The repertoire holds approximately 45,000 distinct CDR3 sequences, with around two thirds as singletons. Whole-study findings and limits: Patients and controls had in common approximately 29 CD8+ CDR3 sequences.

Note on this clonotype: Its specificity is not known.

V and J are TRBV30 and TRBJ2-7; 12 nucleotides agree with TRBD1. The sequenced sample consisted of sorted CD4+, CD8+, or CD8+CD57+ T cells (not recorded which) from PBMCs. The TCR originated in a human donor in good health, serving as a control. DNA of the CDR3: TGTGCCCTGGGACAGGGGGCACCCTACGAGCAGTACTTC. Translating gives CALGQGAPYEQYF. Together with reference TRBV30 and TRBJ2-7, the CDR3 gives the full variable domain: SQTIHQWPATLVQPVGSPLSLECTVEGTSNPNLYWYRQAAGRGLQLLFYSVGIGQISSEVPQNLSASRPQDRQFILSSKKLLLSDSGFYLCALGQGAPYEQYFGPGTRLTVT.